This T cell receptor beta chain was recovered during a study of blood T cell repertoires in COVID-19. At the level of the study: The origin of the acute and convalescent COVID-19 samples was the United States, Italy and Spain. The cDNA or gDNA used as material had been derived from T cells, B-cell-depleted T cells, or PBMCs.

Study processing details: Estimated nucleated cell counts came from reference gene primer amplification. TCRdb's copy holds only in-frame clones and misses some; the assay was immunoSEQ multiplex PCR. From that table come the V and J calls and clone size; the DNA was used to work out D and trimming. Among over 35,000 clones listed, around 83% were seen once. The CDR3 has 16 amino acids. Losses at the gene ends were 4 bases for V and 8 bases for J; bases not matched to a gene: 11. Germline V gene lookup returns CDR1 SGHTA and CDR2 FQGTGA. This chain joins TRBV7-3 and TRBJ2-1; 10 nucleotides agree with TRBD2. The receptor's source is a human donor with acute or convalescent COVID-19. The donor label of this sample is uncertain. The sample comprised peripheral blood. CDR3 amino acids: CASSSQAGGPWDEQFF. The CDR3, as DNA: TGTGCCAGCAGCTCACAAGCGGGGGGGCCTTGGGATGAGCAGTTCTTC.